These 10 T cell receptor beta chains came from one sample sequenced in a study of regulatory T cells in long-lasting Graves disease. The sample's time point: persistent/refractory GD, antithyroid drugs over 5 years with positive TRAb. After RNA was extracted from PBMCs, the TCR library was made from it. Libraries of TCR beta came from iRepertoire HTBI primers plus Arm-PCR of CDR3 regions. TCRdb reanalysed the multiplex PCR reads using MiXCR and keeps one entry per CDR3 protein. This table has 310,000 or so distinct CDR3 sequences, around a fifth appearing once. The specimen comprised peripheral blood mononuclear cells (PBMCs), sampled when the disease was refractory, from a patient treated with antithyroid drugs. These receptors originate from a female donor with Graves disease.

This clonotype appeared many times. The J gene is TRBJ2-1, the V gene TRBV6-9; the match to TRBD2 covers 9 bases. This CDR3 has 15 residues. Germline trimming cut 3 bases from V and 4 bases from J; bases unmatched to any gene: 4. Germline-derived CDR1 and CDR2 are MNHGY and SVAAGI. This CDR3 reads CASSYSLAGYNEQFF. CDR3 DNA: TGTGCCAGCAGTTACTCTCTAGCGGGATACAATGAGCAGTTCTTC.

In this sample, this clonotype turned up many times. The chain carries TRBV28 and TRBJ1-5; TRBD1 agrees at 7 bases. The CDR3 extends over 15 amino acids. After removal of 5 bases from V and 1 base from J, the junction contained 5 bases not matched to a gene. Germline V gives CDR1 MDHEN, CDR2 SYDVKM. The CDR3, as DNA: TGTGCCAGCAGTACCAGACAGGGAAGCAATCAGCCCCAGCATTTT. Its protein product is CASSTRQGSNQPQHF.

In its sample, this clonotype was seen a few times. The genes are TRBV3-1 and TRBJ1-5; possible D gene TRBD1, 5 bases. Per germline, CDR1 LGHDT and CDR2 YNNKEL (reference sequence). The CDR3 is 16 residues long. The V end lost 1 base, the J end lost 2 bases, and 12 bases lay between the germline ends. The CDR3 sequence: CASSQGGGVGNQPQHF. The CDR3 nucleotides are TGTGCCAGCAGCCAAGGGGGGGGAGTTGGCAATCAGCCCCAGCATTTT.

The table lists this clonotype with a few counts. V is TRBV5-6 and J is TRBJ2-7; 14 bases are a match to TRBD2. Germline CDR1 and CDR2: SGHDT and YYEEEE. V trimming: 4 bases; J trimming: 5 bases; junction bases outside the gene matches: 11. The CDR3 contains 17 residues. The CDR3 bases are TGTGCCAGCAGCGCGGGACTAGCGGGAGTTCTAACCCACGAGCAGTACTTC. Amino acids: CASSAGLAGVLTHEQYF.

V gene TRBV29-1 combines with J gene TRBJ2-1; no reliable D call. The CDR3 consists of 10 residues. Germline CDR1 reads SQVTM; CDR2 reads ANQGSEA. V shed 8 bases and J shed 3 bases, with 5 bases lying between them. CDR3 sequence reads: CSTYYNEQFF. CDR3 sequence (DNA): TGCAGCACCTACTACAATGAGCAGTTCTTC.

This clonotype was detected ten times or more. The chain joins TRBV6-1 to TRBJ1-4; no firm D call. This CDR3 region has 14 residues. V dropped 8 bases and J dropped 5 bases, with 15 bases sitting between them. Germline lookup yields CDR1 MNHNS and CDR2 SASEGT. DNA for the CDR3: TGTGCCAGCGCGGAGGGCCATCACAATGAAAAACTGTTTTTT. Encoded protein: CASAEGHHNEKLFF.

This clonotype was counted once. The rearrangement uses TRBV3-1 and TRBJ2-2; D possibly matches TRBD1 or TRBD2 (6 bases each). Trimming took off 4 bases at V and 4 bases at J, with 13 bases between the two ends. The CDR3 extends over 15 amino acids. Germline assignment: CDR1 LGHDT and CDR2 YNNKEL (reference sequence). CDR3 sequence reads: CASSPRGGGTGELFF. CDR3 nucleotide sequence: TGTGCCAGCAGCCCCCGAGGAGGGGGCACCGGGGAGCTGTTTTTT.

This clonotype came up many times. The CDR3 DNA sequence: TGTGCCAGCAGCTTCCCCCCTTACAGGGGCGGGAAAAACATTCAGTACTTC. This sequence encodes CASSFPPYRGGKNIQYF. The chain is built from TRBV11-2 and TRBJ2-4, with 7 nucleotides matching TRBD1. The CDR3 runs 17 residues. The V gene end was trimmed by 3 bases and the J gene end by 4 bases; junction bases not matched to a gene: 12. The V gene's germline CDR1 is SGHAT and CDR2 FQNNGV.

This clonotype appeared once. The chain uses TRBV7-9 and TRBJ1-2, with D possibly matching TRBD1 (5 bases). Germline V CDR1 and CDR2: SEHNR, FQNEAQ (reference sequence). This CDR3 is 13 amino acids long. Trimming cost V 5 bases and J 5 bases, with 12 bases left between them. The CDR3 spells CASSDRTPYGYTF. DNA of the CDR3: TGTGCCAGCAGCGACCGGACACCTTATGGCTACACCTTC.

This clonotype was recorded a few times. The chain recombines TRBV10-3 with TRBJ1-1; D is ambiguous. From germline, CDR1 is ENHRY and CDR2 SYGVKD. V was trimmed by 3 bases and J by 4 bases, leaving 3 bases between them. This CDR3 has 11 amino acids. DNA for the CDR3: TGTGCCATCAGTGATGGCACTGAAGCTTTCTTT. This translates into CAISDGTEAFF.